The next 25 T cell receptor beta chains were all read from a single sample in a study of blood T cell repertoires in COVID-19 (dated by TCRdb to about 2020). The library was prepared using the immunoSEQ multiplex PCR assay. Here the immuneACCESS table is served through TCRdb, limited to in-frame sequences with V and J called. Missing clones are a known gap in these copies; in checked studies unresolved V genes cover under half, and the rest lacks a known reason. The sample profile shows roughly 380,000 clones; 75% to 90% of them were found once. The ten largest clones add up to 1.5% to 1.8% of the sample. The material sequenced was peripheral blood. All receptors come from a woman aged 40 to 50 with COVID-19, enrolled during active disease.

In DNA form, the CDR3 reads TGTGCCAGCAGCTTAATAGCCAAAAACATTCAGTACTTC. Its translation is CASSLIAKNIQYF. The gene calls are TRBV6-5 and TRBJ2-4; no clear D. Per the germline V gene, CDR1 is MNHEY and CDR2 is SVGAGI. The germline V and J ends were trimmed by 6 bases and 0 bases, with 6 bases remaining between them. This CDR3 contains 13 residues.

The CDR3 bases are TGTGCCAGCACCCTTACGGGAGGTAGCACAGATACGCAGTATTTT. Amino acid sequence: CASTLTGGSTDTQYF. This rearrangement joins TRBV27 to TRBJ2-3; 7 bases match TRBD2. Trimming removed 7 bases from V and 0 bases from J; junction bases left unmatched: 7. Germline V lookup: CDR1 MNHEY, CDR2 SMNVEV (reference sequence). This CDR3 is built from 15 residues.

This clone was seen only once. This chain joins TRBV29-1 and TRBJ1-1; TRBD1 agrees at 7 bases. V shed 3 bases and J 11 bases; nucleotides not matched to a gene: 9. The CDR3 spans 12 residues. Germline CDR1 SQVTM, CDR2 ANQGSEA. In nucleotides, the CDR3 is TGCAGCGTTGACGTTGTGGGACAGCGGGCTTTCTTT. Translation: CSVDVVGQRAFF.

In nucleotides, the CDR3 is TGTGCCAGCAGCCGCCCCGGCAGGGAGGCAGATACGCAGTATTTT. It specifies CASSRPGREADTQYF. The chain uses TRBV28 and TRBJ2-3, with D perhaps TRBD2 (6 bases). The V gene's germline CDR1 is MDHEN and CDR2 SYDVKM. The CDR3 sequence is 15 residues long. V was trimmed by 6 bases and J by 4 bases, leaving 17 bases between them.

Of note for this clone: Relative to the germline gene, one junction end is altered; a read error may explain this. V and J are TRBV10-3 and TRBJ2-7; 7 bases are shared with TRBD1. In germline, CDR1 is ENHRY, CDR2 SYGVKD. The CDR3 has 11 amino acids. The CDR3 reads CAISDGTARVF. CDR3 in DNA: TGTGCCATCAGTGATGGGACAGCACGTGTCTTC.

The chain links TRBV6-6 to TRBJ1-1, with 7 bases identical to TRBD1. This CDR3 has 14 residues. Germline CDR1 is MNHNY and CDR2 is SVGAGI (reference sequence). The V and J ends lost 8 bases and 5 bases, in that order; junction bases with no gene match: 11. The CDR3 loop is CASSSAGGWTEAFF. The CDR3, as DNA: TGTGCCAGCTCCTCGGCAGGGGGATGGACTGAAGCTTTCTTT.

In DNA form, the CDR3 reads TGTGCCAGCAGTTTGGTTAGGACAGGGGGTTTCTATGGCTACACCTTC. This gives the protein CASSLVRTGGFYGYTF. The chain couples TRBV28 to TRBJ1-2; the match to TRBD1 covers 10 bases. Germline CDR1 is MDHEN and CDR2 is SYDVKM. With 3 bases clipped from V and 4 bases from J, the junction kept 8 bases outside the gene matches. The CDR3 covers 16 residues.

The rearrangement joins TRBV24-1 to TRBJ2-1, with 14 bases lining up with TRBD2. V was pared by 4 bases and J by 0 bases, with 10 bases of the junction left unmatched. Looked up from germline, CDR1 is KGHDR and CDR2 is SFDVKD. The CDR3 runs 20 residues. The CDR3 DNA reads as TGTGCCACCAGTGACTCCGGGACTAGCGGGGGCCAGAGCTCCTACAATGAGCAGTTCTTC. Translating it yields CATSDSGTSGGQSSYNEQFF.

This clone is a singleton in its sample. DNA for the CDR3: TGTGCCAGCAGCGTGCCAGGGGGTGGAACTAGCGGGGGCACAGATACGCAGTATTTT. Translating it yields CASSVPGGGTSGGTDTQYF. This chain connects TRBV9 to TRBJ2-3; 10 bases line up with TRBD2. This CDR3 is built from 19 residues. Trimming took 2 bases from V and 1 from J; bases not matched to a gene: 13. From germline, CDR1 is SGDLS and CDR2 YYNGEE.

The rearrangement uses TRBV5-1 and TRBJ1-1; 8 bases agree with TRBD1. This CDR3 contains 17 residues. J lost 2 bases, V lost 0 bases, and 9 bases had no gene match. Germline CDR1 is SGHRS and CDR2 is YFSETQ. The CDR3 DNA reads as TGCGCCAGCAGCTTGGGGACAGGGATTCGGGTAAACACTGAAGCTTTCTTT. As protein: CASSLGTGIRVNTEAFF.

V gene TRBV5-4 combines with J gene TRBJ2-2, with 7 nucleotides matching TRBD1. Germline V gene lookup returns CDR1 SGHNT and CDR2 YYREEE (reference sequence). CDR3 length: 15 residues. V dropped 0 bases and J dropped 4; count of bases not matched to a gene: 3. The CDR3 region is CASSLDTGVTGELFF. In DNA form, the CDR3 reads TGTGCCAGCAGCTTGGATACAGGGGTCACCGGGGAGCTGTTTTTT.

CDR3 sequence: CASSLEGGVSSYEQYF. The CDR3 DNA is TGCGCCAGCAGCTTGGAGGGAGGGGTCAGCTCCTACGAGCAGTACTTC. This chain links TRBV5-1 with TRBJ2-7, with 7 bases fitting TRBD2. With 0 bases clipped from V and 0 bases from J, the junction kept 6 bases outside the gene matches. The CDR3 is made up of 16 amino acids. CDR1 and CDR2 from the germline V gene are SGHRS and YFSETQ.

V is TRBV7-2 and J is TRBJ2-1; 12 nucleotides agree with TRBD2. This CDR3 is 18 amino acids long. Germline loops: CDR1 SGHTA, CDR2 FQGNSA. J gave up 6 bases and V 6 bases, and 15 bases lay outside the gene matches. The CDR3 DNA follows: TGTGCCAGCAGGCCCGATGCTAGCGGGAGGGGGAGGGGCAATGAGCAGTTCTTC. This sequence encodes CASRPDASGRGRGNEQFF.

This sequence joins TRBV24-1 and TRBJ1-2; D is perhaps TRBD1 (5 bases). Germline values: CDR1 KGHDR, CDR2 SFDVKD. The CDR3 has 14 amino acids. Between the trimmed V and J ends, which lost 0 bases and 7 bases, there was a span of 11 bases. The CDR3 nucleotides are TGTGCCACCAGTGATTTGGGGGGGAAGTCTGGCTACACCTTC. Its protein is CATSDLGGKSGYTF.

V usage is TRBV5-5 and J usage is TRBJ1-2; possible D gene TRBD1, 6 bases. Trimming took 1 base from V and 5 from J, leaving 9 bases between them. Germline V gives CDR1 SGHKS, CDR2 YYEKEE (reference sequence). The CDR3 has 13 residues. The CDR3 loop reads CASSLQGGYGYTF. CDR3 nucleotides: TGTGCCAGCAGCTTGCAAGGGGGATATGGCTACACCTTC.

This chain joins TRBV3-1 (or the pseudogene TRBV3-2) and TRBJ2-2; D remains unclear. This CDR3 has 15 residues. Between the trimmed V and J ends, which lost 2 bases and 1 base, there was a span of 8 bases. Germline V lookup: CDR1 LGHDT, CDR2 YNNKEL (reference sequence). The CDR3, as DNA: TGTGCCAGCAGCCAAAGAACAGAGAACACCGGGGAGCTGTTTTTT. Amino acids: CASSQRTENTGELFF.

The genes are TRBV27 and TRBJ1-2; 7 nucleotides agree with TRBD1. CDR1 MNHEY and CDR2 SMNVEV come from the germline V gene (reference sequence). This CDR3 contains 14 residues. With V trimmed by 6 bases and J by 7 bases, 11 bases remained unmatched. This CDR3 reads CASRPGQLASGYTF. The DNA for the CDR3 is TGTGCCAGCAGACCGGGACAGTTAGCCTCTGGCTACACCTTC.

In this sample, this clone turned up once. The J gene is TRBJ2-2, the V gene TRBV2; 7 bases agree with TRBD1. Germline V gives CDR1 SNHLY, CDR2 FYNNEI. The CDR3 extends over 14 amino acids. J lost 6 bases, V lost 4 bases, and 5 bases had no gene match. CDR3 in amino acids: CASSGRGPAGELFF. Here the CDR3 DNA reads TGTGCCAGCAGTGGTAGGGGGCCCGCCGGGGAGCTGTTTTTT.

CDR3 DNA: TGTGCCAGCAGTATCAGGGTGGCCACTGAAGCTTTCTTT. Its translation is CASSIRVATEAFF. The rearrangement joins TRBV6-5 to TRBJ1-1; D might be TRBD1 (5 bases). V shed 5 bases and J shed 4 bases, with 11 bases lying between them. CDR3 length: 13 residues. Germline CDR1 and CDR2: MNHEY and SVGAGI.

The chain recombines TRBV28 with TRBJ2-1; D is perhaps TRBD2 (5 bases). This CDR3 comprises 15 residues. V lost 3 bases and J lost 0, with 9 bases in between. Germline-derived CDR1 and CDR2 are MDHEN and SYDVKM. CDR3 protein: CASSFLASSYNEQFF. Written as DNA, the CDR3 is TGTGCCAGCAGTTTCCTAGCCAGCTCCTACAATGAGCAGTTCTTC.

V gene TRBV19 combines with J gene TRBJ2-3, with D tentatively TRBD2 (5 bases). CDR3 length: 13 amino acids. The V and J ends lost 4 bases and 5 bases respectively, with 10 bases between them. Germline CDR1 and CDR2: LNHDA and SQIVND (reference sequence). CDR3 in DNA: TGTGCCAGTAGTAAGGAGGATGAAGATACGCAGTATTTT. This encodes CASSKEDEDTQYF.

This clone was picked up one time. The chain links TRBV5-1 to TRBJ1-2; 8 nucleotides align to TRBD1. J gave up 4 bases and V 4 bases, and 9 bases lay outside the gene matches. This CDR3 is 15 amino acids long. CDR1 is SGHRS, CDR2 YFSETQ, per germline. In nucleotides, the CDR3 is TGCGCCAGCAGCCAGTCGGGACAGGAGACCTATGGCTACACCTTC. This encodes CASSQSGQETYGYTF.

V gene TRBV7-9 combines with J gene TRBJ1-2; the D gene is possibly TRBD1 (6 bases). The germline V and J ends were trimmed by 5 bases and 4 bases, with 11 bases remaining between them. The germline V gene encodes CDR1 SEHNR and CDR2 FQNEAQ (reference sequence). The length of the CDR3 is 13 residues. The CDR3 reads CASSPDRPYGYTF. The CDR3 bases are TGTGCCAGCAGCCCGGACAGACCCTATGGCTACACCTTC. Using reference TRBV7-9 and TRBJ1-2 for the parts outside the CDR3, the full variable domain is DTGVSQNPRHKITKRGQNVTFRCDPISEHNRLYWYRQTLGQGPEFLTYFQNEAQLEKSRLLSDRFSAERPKGSFSTLEIQRTEQGDSAMYLCASSPDRPYGYTFGSGTRLTVV.

The rearrangement joins TRBV7-9 to TRBJ1-5; D is perhaps TRBD1 (6 bases). In germline, CDR1 is SEHNR, CDR2 FQNEAQ (reference sequence). The CDR3 length is 18 residues. V lost 1 base, J lost 4 bases, and 20 bases lay in between. DNA of the CDR3: TGTGCCAGCAGCTTAGAACAGGGTTTTCTGGGATCGAATCAGCCCCAGCATTTT. This sequence encodes CASSLEQGFLGSNQPQHF.

The J gene is TRBJ2-1, the V gene TRBV5-4; 10 bases line up with TRBD2. The CDR3 runs 15 residues. Germline V gives CDR1 SGHNT, CDR2 YYREEE (reference sequence). The V segment lost 3 bases and the J segment 5 bases; nucleotides outside the gene matches: 5. The CDR3 region has the DNA TGTGCCAGCAGCTGGTCTAGCGGGAGAGACAATGAGCAGTTCTTC. It is translated as CASSWSSGRDNEQFF.